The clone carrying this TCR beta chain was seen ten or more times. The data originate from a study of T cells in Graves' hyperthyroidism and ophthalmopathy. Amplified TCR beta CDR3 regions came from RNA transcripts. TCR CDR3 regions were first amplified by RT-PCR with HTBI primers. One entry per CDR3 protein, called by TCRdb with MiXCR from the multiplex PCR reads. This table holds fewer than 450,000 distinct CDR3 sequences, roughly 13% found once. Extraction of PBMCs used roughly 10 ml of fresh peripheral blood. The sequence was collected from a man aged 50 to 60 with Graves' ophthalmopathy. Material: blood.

The CDR3 nucleotides read TGCAGTGCTAGCGCTGTCCATAACACTGAAGCTTTCTTT. Translating gives CSASAVHNTEAFF. V is TRBV20-1 and J is TRBJ1-1; D is undetermined. V dropped 3 bases and J dropped 2 bases, with 10 bases sitting between them. This CDR3 is built from 13 residues. Germline loops: CDR1 DFQATT, CDR2 SNEGSKA (reference sequence).